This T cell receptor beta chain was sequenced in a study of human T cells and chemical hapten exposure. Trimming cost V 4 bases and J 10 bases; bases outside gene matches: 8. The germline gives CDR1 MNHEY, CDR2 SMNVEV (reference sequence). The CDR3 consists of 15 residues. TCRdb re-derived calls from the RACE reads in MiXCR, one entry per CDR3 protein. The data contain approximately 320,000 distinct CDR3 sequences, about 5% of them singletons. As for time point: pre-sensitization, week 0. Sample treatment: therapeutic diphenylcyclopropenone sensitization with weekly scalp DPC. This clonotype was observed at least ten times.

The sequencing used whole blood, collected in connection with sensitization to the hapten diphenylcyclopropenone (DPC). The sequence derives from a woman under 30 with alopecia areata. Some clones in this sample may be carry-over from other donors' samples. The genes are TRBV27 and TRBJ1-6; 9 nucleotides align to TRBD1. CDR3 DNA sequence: TGTGCCAGCAGTTCCACAGGGGGCGGACAGTCACCCCTCCACTTT. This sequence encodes CASSSTGGGQSPLHF.